This TCR beta chain was obtained from a study of shared clonotypes between healthy human individuals. This clone was counted between two and nine times. What it recognizes is unknown. The CDR3 runs to 15 residues. V lost 3 bases and J lost 4; bases outside the gene matches: 8. Germline V gene lookup returns CDR1 SGHTA and CDR2 FQGNSA. The study's findings and limits: Blood was the only sampled material, and tissue repertoires likely differ.

Per sorted-subset replicate PCR, input was 200 to 250 ng DNA, representing around 28,000 T cell genomes. Profiled with immunoSEQ multiplex PCR; TCRdb holds only in-frame clones, not every one. The sample includes around 1.1 million clones, around 82% seen only once; the top ten take around 0.6%. Healthy adults negative for HIV, lacking recent acute infections or vaccinations, served as donors. Division of CD4+ cells produced a CD45RA+ naive subset and a CD45RA-negative memory subset. The genes are TRBV7-2 and TRBJ1-2; TRBD1 aligns across 7 bases. Sequenced input: memory CD4+ T cells from PBMCs. Subset described: CD45RA-negative fraction. This sequence was found in a man between 18 and 35 years old in good health. Some clones in this sample may be carry-over from other donors' samples. CDR3 region: CASSFSRAGGYGYTF. CDR3 DNA sequence: TGTGCCAGCAGCTTTTCTAGGGCAGGGGGCTATGGCTACACCTTC.